The 7 T cell receptor beta chains in this list originate from one sample, sequenced in a study of blood T cell repertoires in COVID-19. Clones were sequenced by immunoSEQ multiplex PCR, and TCRdb holds only the in-frame ones, with some missing. The data contain around 150,000 clones, around 79% of them seen just once; the ten biggest clones take up approximately 10%. Sequencing was carried out using PBMCs or T cells enriched from blood (not recorded which). The receptors were gathered from a man aged 45-60 years who had recovered from COVID-19.

J is TRBJ1-2 and V is TRBV5-6; D is unclear. V was clipped by 4 bases and J by 5 bases, with 6 bases between them. The V gene's germline CDR1 is SGHDT and CDR2 YYEEEE. The CDR3 length is 11 residues. The CDR3 reads CASSENYGYTF. CDR3 DNA sequence: TGTGCCAGCAGCGAGAATTATGGCTACACCTTC.

The chain links TRBV14 to TRBJ2-2, with unresolved D. Trimming stripped 0 bases from V and 4 bases from J, with 6 bases between. The CDR3 is 14 amino acids. In germline, CDR1 is SGHDN, CDR2 FVKESK. CDR3 loop: CASSQDVGTGELFF. CDR3 nucleotides: TGTGCCAGCAGCCAAGATGTCGGCACCGGGGAGCTGTTTTTT.

This clone has a handful of counts. J is TRBJ2-1 and V is TRBV28; 8 bases line up with TRBD1. The germline V gene has CDR1 MDHEN and CDR2 SYDVKM. J gave up 12 bases and V 6 bases, and 10 bases lay outside the gene matches. The CDR3 extends over 13 amino acids. The chain's CDR3 is CASSLQGVGTQFF. The DNA for the CDR3 is TGTGCCAGCAGCCTACAGGGGGTCGGGACGCAGTTCTTC.

V gene TRBV19 combines with J gene TRBJ1-1; 10 bases match TRBD1. CDR3 length: 14 amino acids. Germline CDR1 is LNHDA and CDR2 is SQIVND (reference sequence). Trimming removed 6 bases from V and 7 bases from J; junction bases left unmatched: 8. CDR3 coding DNA: TGTGCCAGTAGCCCATTTGGACAGGGGGGTGAAGCTTTCTTT. This sequence encodes CASSPFGQGGEAFF.

A single count supports this clone. The chain has TRBV19 and TRBJ1-1; D gene ambiguous. V gave up 6 bases and J gave up 1 base, with 12 bases separating them. CDR1 is LNHDA, CDR2 SQIVND, per germline (reference sequence). The CDR3 extends over 14 amino acids. The DNA for the CDR3 is TGTGCCAGTAGGGAGCGGGGTCGGAACACTGAAGCTTTCTTT. Amino acid sequence: CASRERGRNTEAFF.

V usage is TRBV19 and J usage is TRBJ2-7, with TRBD2 as a possible D gene (6 bases). CDR3 length: 14 amino acids. The ends were cut back, 7 bases at V and 0 bases at J, with 13 bases in the middle. CDR1 is LNHDA and CDR2 is SQIVND in the germline V gene (reference sequence). DNA of the CDR3: TGTGCCAGTAAGGAGGGCGCTTACTCCTACGAGCAGTACTTC. It is translated as CASKEGAYSYEQYF.

The rearrangement uses TRBV7-3 and TRBJ1-1; no definite D call. V lost 5 bases, J lost 1 base, and 14 bases lay in between. Germline-derived CDR1 and CDR2 are SGHTA and FQGTGA. The length of the CDR3 is 15 residues. CDR3 sequence: CASSLDAGQNTEAFF. Written as DNA, the CDR3 is TGTGCCAGCAGCCTCGACGCGGGCCAGAACACTGAAGCTTTCTTT.